The 9 T cell receptor beta chains listed next were all sequenced from one sample in a study of human thymus T cells. TCRdb's copy holds only in-frame clones and misses some; the assay was immunoSEQ multiplex PCR. The sample holds tens of thousands of clones, roughly 94% seen once. Input material: blood. The receptor source for this set is a girl under three years old with a congenital heart defect but otherwise immunologically healthy.

The genes are TRBV2 and TRBJ2-3; TRBD1 or TRBD2 may be the D gene (5 bases each). CDR1 is SNHLY and CDR2 is FYNNEI in the germline V gene. The V gene lost 6 bases and the J gene lost 3 bases, with 10 bases spanning the gap. This CDR3 is 13 amino acids long. CDR3 bases: TGTGCCAGCAGGGGGGTCTTTACAGATACGCAGTATTTT. Amino acids: CASRGVFTDTQYF.

The V call is TRBV5-1, the J call TRBJ2-3; possible D gene TRBD2, 5 bases. The CDR3 length is 14 residues. The germline gives CDR1 SGHRS, CDR2 YFSETQ. V was clipped by 4 bases and J by 1 base, with 10 bases between them. The DNA of the CDR3 is TGCGCCAGCAGCAGAACCGGGGGCACAGATACGCAGTATTTT. It is translated as CASSRTGGTDTQYF.

The genes are TRBV15 and TRBJ2-5; 7 bases fit TRBD1. The length of the CDR3 is 14 residues. In germline, CDR1 is LNHNV, CDR2 YYDKDF (reference sequence). The V and J ends lost 2 bases and 5 bases, in that order; junction bases with no gene match: 5. The CDR3, as DNA: TGTGCCACCAGCAGATACAGGGGATGGGAGACCCAGTACTTC. Translation: CATSRYRGWETQYF.

The V and J genes are TRBV19 and TRBJ1-5; D is perhaps TRBD1 (6 bases). Germline V CDR1 and CDR2: LNHDA, SQIVND (reference sequence). The CDR3 has 13 residues. V lost 6 bases to trimming and J lost 2 bases, with 8 bases between them. CDR3 sequence: CASRPGGNQPQHF. The CDR3 coding sequence is TGTGCCAGTAGGCCAGGGGGCAATCAGCCCCAGCATTTT.

J is TRBJ2-1 and V is TRBV25-1, with D perhaps matching TRBD2 (7 bases). The CDR3 is 18 amino acids. The germline V gene encodes CDR1 MGHDK and CDR2 SYGVNS. V was cut by 5 bases and J by 1 base, with 21 bases left in between. CDR3 protein: CASSSERGAGESYNEQFF. The CDR3 DNA reads as TGTGCCAGCAGTTCCGAGAGGGGGGCGGGGGAGTCCTACAATGAGCAGTTCTTC.

The rearrangement joins TRBV27 to TRBJ1-5; D perhaps matches TRBD1 (6 bases). Looked up from germline, CDR1 is MNHEY and CDR2 is SMNVEV (reference sequence). CDR3 length equals 15 residues. Trimming stripped 6 bases from V and 7 bases from J, with 19 bases between. CDR3 DNA: TGTGCCAGCAGCCCCCGGACAGCGGCGGGGCAGCCCCAGCATTTT. Translation: CASSPRTAAGQPQHF.

This sequence joins TRBV7-7 and TRBJ2-5, with 13 bases identical to TRBD2. The J segment lost 5 bases and the V segment lost 4 bases, leaving 4 bases of the junction unmatched. This CDR3 spans 15 amino acids. Germline V lookup: CDR1 SSHAT, CDR2 FNYEAQ (reference sequence). This CDR3 is CASSSRTSGSETQYF. DNA for the CDR3: TGTGCCAGCAGCTCCAGGACTAGCGGGAGTGAGACCCAGTACTTC.

This chain connects TRBV27 to TRBJ1-5; D not certain. V gave up 3 bases and J gave up 4 bases, with 1 base separating them. Germline CDR1 and CDR2: MNHEY and SMNVEV (reference sequence). There are 11 residues in the CDR3. The CDR3 bases are TGTGCCAGCAGTTTGAATCAGCCCCAGCATTTT. As protein: CASSLNQPQHF.

The rearrangement uses TRBV7-3 and TRBJ2-5, with D tentatively TRBD2 (6 bases). Trimming removed 10 bases at V and 4 bases at J, with 10 bases between. Germline assignment: CDR1 SGHTA and CDR2 FQGTGA. The CDR3 has 11 amino acids. CDR3 nucleotide sequence: TGTGCCACAGAAGCGGGAGAGACCCAGTACTTC. This encodes CATEAGETQYF. The full variable domain, with the rest looked up from reference TRBV7-3 and TRBJ2-5, is GAGVSQTPSNKVTEKGKYVELRCDPISGHTALYWYRQSLGQGPEFLIYFQGTGAADDSGLPNDRFFAVRPEGSVSTLKIQRTERGDSAVYLCATEAGETQYFGPGTRLLVL.